This T cell receptor beta chain was retrieved from a study of blood T cell repertoires in COVID-19. Clones were sequenced by immunoSEQ multiplex PCR, and TCRdb holds only the in-frame ones, with some missing. The sample includes roughly 32,000 clones, 87% of them seen just once. CDR3 length: 18 amino acids. Sequencing was carried out using peripheral blood. This rearrangement joins TRBV21-1 to TRBJ2-2; TRBD2 was called by the table and not checked on the DNA. TRBV21-1 is given as a pseudogene. The receptor was derived from a man aged 45-65 years with active or convalescent COVID-19. This CDR3 reads CASSNCLAGASSTGELFF. The DNA of the CDR3 is TGTGCCAGCAGCAACTGTCTAGCGGGAGCCTCGAGCACCGGGGAGCTGTTTTTT.